This T cell receptor beta chain was obtained from a study of blood T cell repertoires in COVID-19. For the study at large: Samples came from the United States, Italy and Spain, spanning acute and convalescent COVID-19. T cells, B-cell-depleted T cells, or PBMCs provided the cDNA or gDNA that served as material.

This clone was detected a few times. The authors' processing: Reference gene primers were amplified, and this amplification served to estimate nucleated cell counts. The table came from immunoSEQ multiplex PCR; TCRdb's copy has only in-frame clones and leaves some out. The V and J calls and clone size were taken over from that table, and D and trimming were inferred from the DNA. The profile shows hundreds of thousands of clones, approximately 86% of them singletons. V shed 4 bases and J 1 base; nucleotides not matched to a gene: 4. Germline V gives CDR1 MGHRA, CDR2 YSYEKL. The CDR3 contains 18 residues.

The source material was peripheral blood. V gene TRBV4-1 combines with J gene TRBJ2-4; 16 bases align to TRBD2. The origin of this receptor is a woman aged 50 to 65 with active or convalescent COVID-19. For the CDR3, the DNA is TGCGCCAGCAGCCCGGGACTAGCGGGAGGGCGGGCCAAAAACATTCAGTACTTC. It codes for CASSPGLAGGRAKNIQYF.